The clone carrying this TCR beta chain turned up a few times. The target antigen is unknown. The use of a sample-barcoded 5' primer and a J-beta primer mix characterized a second PCR of roughly 6 to 11 cycles. All cDNA molecules were each tagged by a template-switch adaptor with 12 random nucleotides. TCRdb re-analysed the 5' RACE reads in MiXCR, keeping a single row per CDR3 protein. The sample shows 1.5 million to 2 million distinct CDR3 sequences, under 30% of them seen only once. The CDR3 loop spans 15 amino acids. Deletions cut 6 bases from V and 7 bases from J, with 18 bases between. The sample belongs to a study of blood T cells in healthy people across ages. Study-wide results and caveats: Fewer expanded clones and more diversity marked long-lived versus aged donors.

The sequence came from a woman in her twenties or thirties in good health. The sample taken for sequencing was blood. The V gene is TRBV12-3 or TRBV12-4, the J gene TRBJ1-4; D may be TRBD1 (6 bases). CDR3 nucleotides: TGTGCCAGCAGCCCCCAGGGGAGGGTTAGTGAAAAACTGTTTTTT. Translated, it gives CASSPQGRVSEKLFF.